A selection of T cell receptor beta chains follows, all from one sample in a study of blood T cell repertoires in COVID-19. Assay used: immunoSEQ multiplex PCR; TCRdb lists only in-frame clones, some missing. The sample lists roughly 250,000 clones, approximately 86% occurring once. What was sequenced was peripheral blood. All receptors derive from a woman in her 30s with acute or convalescent COVID-19. Both conserved end residues are part of each CDR3. A D gene is named only where the DNA matches it firmly. Clone size is given for some rows only: seen once, a few or many times, or a class if the clone is expanded.

cdr3_length,clone_size,v_call,j_call,d_call,cdr3_nt,cdr3_aa
14,-,TRBV18,TRBJ2-7,TRBD2,TGTGCCAGCTCACCGACTAGCGGGAGGGATGAGCAGTACTTC,CASSPTSGRDEQYF
14,-,TRBV7-9,TRBJ2-7,TRBD1,TGTGCCAGCAGCTTAAACAGGGGACCCTACGAGCAGTACTTC,CASSLNRGPYEQYF
15,-,TRBV7-2,TRBJ2-7,TRBD2,TGTGCCAGCAGCTCCGCGATGGGAGGGCCGTTTGAGCAGTACTTC,CASSSAMGGPFEQYF
13,-,TRBV6-5,TRBJ2-7,-,TGTGCCAGCAGCCGACAGAGCTCCTACGAGCAGTACTTC,CASSRQSSYEQYF
17,once,TRBV7-8,TRBJ1-5,-,TGTGCCAGCAGCTTACGGCAACCAGGGGTGAGCAATCAGCCCCAGCATTTT,CASSLRQPGVSNQPQHF
13,-,TRBV29-1,TRBJ2-1,TRBD1,TGCAGCGTTGAACATACAGGGGGCTCGGAGCAGTTCTTC,CSVEHTGGSEQFF
15,-,TRBV7-2,TRBJ1-3,-,TGTGCCAGCAGCTTAGGCGCAGGGCCTGGAAACACCATATATTTT,CASSLGAGPGNTIYF
11,few,TRBV30,TRBJ1-6,-,TGTGCCAGACGCGGGGGGACCTCGCTCCACTTT,CARRGGTSLHF
15,-,TRBV2,TRBJ2-7,TRBD2,TGTGCCAGCAGTGTTGCGCTAGCGGGAGTGTACGAGCAGTACTTC,CASSVALAGVYEQYF
13,few,TRBV10-1,TRBJ1-6,-,TGCGCCAGCAGTGAAGCGGGTAATTCACCCCTCCACTTT,CASSEAGNSPLHF
12,-,TRBV5-1,TRBJ2-5,-,TGCGCCAGCAGCTTGGTAGCCGAGACCCAGTACTTC,CASSLVAETQYF
19,-,TRBV10-1,TRBJ1-4,TRBD1,TGCGCCAGCAGTACAGACTCGGGACAGGGGGCGCATTCTAATGAAAAACTGTTTTTT,CASSTDSGQGAHSNEKLFF
16,-,TRBV4-1,TRBJ1-4,TRBD1,TGCGCCAGCGCCCGGGACAGGGACCCCACTAATGAAAAACTGTTTTTT,CASARDRDPTNEKLFF
14,once,TRBV19,TRBJ2-6,-,TGTGCCAGTAGCAGGGTTTCTGGGGCCAACGTCCTGACTTTC,CASSRVSGANVLTF
13,-,TRBV7-9,TRBJ2-7,-,TGTGCCAGCAGCCAAGGGACATCCTTCGAGCAGTACTTC,CASSQGTSFEQYF
15,-,TRBV9,TRBJ2-1,TRBD2,TGTGCCAGCAGCGTAGGGGGAGGGAGAGGCAATGAGCAGTTCTTC,CASSVGGGRGNEQFF
15,-,TRBV6-4,TRBJ2-7,-,TGTGCCAGCAGTGTCCCAGCGGCCGACGGGTACGAGCAGTACTTC,CASSVPAADGYEQYF
12,-,TRBV6-1,TRBJ2-1,-,TGTGCCAGCAGTGAACAGGATCATGAGCAGTTCTTC,CASSEQDHEQFF
16,-,TRBV11-2,TRBJ2-3,-,TGTGCCAGCAGCTTCCGGGGATCCTACGGCACAGATACGCAGTATTTT,CASSFRGSYGTDTQYF
15,-,TRBV3-1/TRBV3-2,TRBJ1-6,-,TGTGCCAGCAGCCACGGTGATGCTGAGGATTCACCCCTCCACTTT,CASSHGDAEDSPLHF
16,few,TRBV18,TRBJ2-7,TRBD1,TGTGCCAGCTCACCACTAACCGGACAGGGATCGTACGAGCAGTACTTC,CASSPLTGQGSYEQYF
14,-,TRBV29-1,TRBJ2-7,TRBD1,TGCAGCGTTGAAGGGACAGGGGATAGCTACGAGCAGTACTTC,CSVEGTGDSYEQYF
13,-,TRBV7-2,TRBJ2-7,TRBD2,TGCGCCAGCAGCAAAGGGACTAACTACGAGCAGTACTTC,CASSKGTNYEQYF
14,-,TRBV4-3,TRBJ2-3,-,TGCGCCAGCAGCCTTTGGGCAGGGACAGATACGCAGTATTTT,CASSLWAGTDTQYF
13,few,TRBV6-2/TRBV6-3,TRBJ1-3,-,TGTGCCAGCAGTTACTCGAATGCGGACACCATATATTTT,CASSYSNADTIYF
15,-,TRBV4-3,TRBJ2-3,-,TGCGCCAGCAGCCTTCTTACGACTAGCACAGATACGCAGTATTTT,CASSLLTTSTDTQYF
15,-,TRBV9,TRBJ2-1,TRBD2,TGTGCCAGCAGCCCCGGGACTAGCGTCTACAATGAGCAGTTCTTC,CASSPGTSVYNEQFF
14,-,TRBV30,TRBJ1-4,-,TGTGCCTGGAGTCGAGGCTCGACCGGTGAAAAACTGTTTTTT,CAWSRGSTGEKLFF
15,-,TRBV15,TRBJ2-3,-,TGTGCCACCAGCAATCCCGTAGGGGCCACAGATACGCAGTATTTT,CATSNPVGATDTQYF
13,few,TRBV5-4,TRBJ2-3,-,TGTGCCAGCAGCCAGACTAGCACAGATACGCAGTATTTT,CASSQTSTDTQYF
14,few,TRBV5-1,TRBJ2-7,-,TGCGCCAGCAGCTTGGGGAGGTACTCCTACGAGCAGTACTTC,CASSLGRYSYEQYF
15,-,TRBV2,TRBJ2-7,TRBD2,TGTGCCAGCAGACAACTAGCGGGAGGACCCTACGAGCAGTACTTC,CASRQLAGGPYEQYF
15,-,TRBV30,TRBJ1-2,-,TGTGCCTGGAGTGTATGGGCAGGGGCTAACTATGGCTACACCTTC,CAWSVWAGANYGYTF
14,-,TRBV5-5,TRBJ1-1,TRBD1,TGTGCCAGCAGGTGGGGACAGGGTGACACTGAAGCTTTCTTT,CASRWGQGDTEAFF
17,-,TRBV11-3,TRBJ2-2,-,TGTGCCAGCAGCTTAGGGGTGGTCGGGGAGAACACCGGGGAGCTGTTTTTT,CASSLGVVGENTGELFF
15,-,TRBV7-2,TRBJ2-1,TRBD2,TGTGCCAGCAGCTTAGTTAGCGGGGGCTACAATGAGCAGTTCTTC,CASSLVSGGYNEQFF
13,-,TRBV12-3/TRBV12-4,TRBJ1-3,-,TGTGCCAGTGATCTGCGCTCTGGAAACACCATATATTTT,CASDLRSGNTIYF
16,few,TRBV2,TRBJ2-1,-,TGTGCCAGCGTTGAGGTAGCGCCGACAAACTACAATGAGCAGTTCTTC,CASVEVAPTNYNEQFF
11,-,TRBV20-1,TRBJ2-1,-,TGCAGTGCCATAACAGGGATTGAGCAGTTCTTC,CSAITGIEQFF
18,-,TRBV7-9,TRBJ2-1,-,TGTGCCAGCAGCTCTACCCCACTAGCCACGATCTCCTACAATGAGCAGTTCTTC,CASSSTPLATISYNEQFF
17,-,TRBV2,TRBJ2-2,TRBD2,TGTGCCAGCAGTGAAGCGCTTCGGGCTAGCGGGACCGGGGAGCTGTTTTTT,CASSEALRASGTGELFF
16,-,TRBV10-3,TRBJ2-2,TRBD2,TGTGCCATCAGTGATGGAGCGGGAGGGCCGCACGGGGAGCTGTTTTTT,CAISDGAGGPHGELFF
17,-,TRBV6-2/TRBV6-3,TRBJ2-1,TRBD1,TGTGCCAGCAGTTACAGCAGGGGGCCCAAACCGTCGGTGTTGCAGTTCTTC,CASSYSRGPKPSVLQFF
12,-,TRBV30,TRBJ2-5,-,TGTGCCTGGACCCTGAACAAAGAGACCCAGTACTTC,CAWTLNKETQYF
13,-,TRBV5-1,TRBJ2-1,TRBD2,TGCGCCAGTACTAGCGGGAGGGCCGGTGAGCAGTTCTTC,CASTSGRAGEQFF
16,-,TRBV10-3,TRBJ2-3,TRBD1,TGTGCCATCAGTCCCTTGGGACAGGGTCCCACAGATACGCAGTATTTT,CAISPLGQGPTDTQYF
13,-,TRBV6-5,TRBJ1-5,-,TGTGCCAGCAGTTCACAGGGCTATCAGCCCCAGCATTTT,CASSSQGYQPQHF
14,-,TRBV5-1,TRBJ2-4,-,TGCGCCAGCAGCGAGTCTACCCGAAGCGACATTCAGTACTTC,CASSESTRSDIQYF
15,-,TRBV27,TRBJ2-1,TRBD2,TGTGCCAGCAGTTCAAGCGGGATCTTCGAAGCTGAGCAGTTCTTC,CASSSSGIFEAEQFF
16,-,TRBV5-8,TRBJ2-3,TRBD2,TGTGCCAGCAGCCGGGGGACTAGCGGGAGTACGGATACGCAGTATTTT,CASSRGTSGSTDTQYF
14,-,TRBV6-6,TRBJ1-1,-,TGTGCCAGCAGGGGGCCGGGGGTGAACACTGAAGCTTTCTTT,CASRGPGVNTEAFF
17,-,TRBV21-1,TRBJ2-2,-,TGTGCCAGCAGCACTATAACCGGGACATCGAACACCGGGGAGCTGTTTTTT,CASSTITGTSNTGELFF
15,-,TRBV10-1,TRBJ1-1,TRBD1,TGCGCCAGCAGAGAGGACAGGGCGCTTAACACTGAAGCTTTCTTT,CASREDRALNTEAFF
14,-,TRBV29-1,TRBJ2-1,-,TGCAGCGTTGAATATCTCGGACTACGGCCTGAGCAGTTCTTC,CSVEYLGLRPEQFF
15,-,TRBV2,TRBJ2-7,TRBD2,TGTGCCAGCAGAACCGGGACTAGCGCTTCCTACGAGCAGTACTTC,CASRTGTSASYEQYF